The rows below give T cell receptor beta chains drawn from one sample of a study of blood T cells in healthy people across ages. One entry per CDR3 protein, called by TCRdb with MiXCR from the 5' RACE reads. Found here are about 970,000 distinct CDR3 sequences, approximately 50% of them singletons; the top ten hold around a fifth. The sample consisted of blood. The receptors derive from a woman aged 60-70 years in good health. The CDR3 runs from the conserved cysteine through the conserved F or W. The D gene is left open where the match is weak. Only part of the rows carry a size: once, few, many, or a class if the clone is expanded.

CDR3 length	J gene	clone size	V gene	D gene	CDR3 DNA	CDR3 protein
16	TRBJ2-3	once	TRBV20-1	-	TGCAGTGCCCCCTCCGGGGCGGACATTTTCACAGATACGCAGTATTTT	CSAPSGADIFTDTQYF
14	TRBJ2-5	-	TRBV15	-	TGTGCCACCAGCAGAGGCTTAAGCCTAGGGACCCAGTACTTC	CATSRGLSLGTQYF
14	TRBJ2-1	-	TRBV10-2	-	TGCGCCAGCAGTGAGGACCGGGGCTACAATGAGCAGTTCTTC	CASSEDRGYNEQFF
18	TRBJ1-5	once	TRBV28	-	TGTGCCAGCAGTCGGAGGCCTATGACAGAGATGAGCAATCAGCCCCAGCATTTT	CASSRRPMTEMSNQPQHF
12	TRBJ2-3	-	TRBV20-1	-	TGCAGTGCTCCAGTTCTCAGAGATACGCAGTATTTT	CSAPVLRDTQYF
11	TRBJ2-7	many	TRBV3-1	-	TGTGCCAGCAGCCACACCTACGAGCAGTACTTC	CASSHTYEQYF
18	TRBJ2-1	-	TRBV9	TRBD2	TGTGCCAGCAGCGTAGCCCCCCCCGGGACTAGCTCCTACAATGAGCAGTTCTTC	CASSVAPPGTSSYNEQFF
12	TRBJ2-7	-	TRBV20-1	-	TGCACCTGCAGGACTTACAACTACGAGCAGTACTTC	CTCRTYNYEQYF
15	TRBJ2-7	few	TRBV6-5	TRBD2	TGTGCCAGCAGATCGGGACTAGCGGAATCCTACGAGCAGTACTTC	CASRSGLAESYEQYF
14	TRBJ2-5	few	TRBV7-2	-	TGTGCCAGCAGCCTAAGCGCAGGGGAAGAGACCCAGTACTTC	CASSLSAGEETQYF
17	TRBJ2-1	-	TRBV5-1	TRBD2	TGCGCCAGCAGCCTAGGGACTAGCGGGAGTTTTTACAATGAGCAGTTCTTC	CASSLGTSGSFYNEQFF
16	TRBJ2-1	-	TRBV20-1	-	TGCAGTGCCTCGAGGGTCCTACCGGTAACCTACAATGAGCAGTTCTTC	CSASRVLPVTYNEQFF
15	TRBJ2-7	few	TRBV5-1	TRBD2	TGCGCCAGCAGCTACCAGACTAGCGCAGCCTACGAGCAGTACTTC	CASSYQTSAAYEQYF
16	TRBJ2-6	-	TRBV5-1	-	TGCGCCAGCAGCTGGGACAACCTCTCTGGGGCCAACGTCCTGACTTTC	CASSWDNLSGANVLTF
11	TRBJ2-5	once	TRBV20-1	TRBD1	TGCAGCGCGACAGGGTCCGAGACCCAGTACTTC	CSATGSETQYF
13	TRBJ2-5	many	TRBV7-2	-	TGTGCCAGCAGCTTAGAGTACCAAGAGACCCAGTACTTC	CASSLEYQETQYF
16	TRBJ1-5	-	TRBV4-2	TRBD1	TGTGCCAGCAGCCAGCTGGGACAGGCCGGCAATCAGCCCCAGCATTTT	CASSQLGQAGNQPQHF
14	TRBJ1-4	few	TRBV6-5	TRBD1	TGTGCCAGCAGGACCGGGACAGGGAATGAAAAACTGTTTTTT	CASRTGTGNEKLFF
16	TRBJ2-1	-	TRBV12-3/TRBV12-4	TRBD1	TGTGCCAGCAGTAATTCCGGGACAGGGGGGGGAGAGACCCAGTTCTTC	CASSNSGTGGGETQFF
14	TRBJ1-2	few	TRBV7-2	-	TGTGCCAGCAGCTCCCCCACAGCTCCCCATGGCTACACCTTC	CASSSPTAPHGYTF
15	TRBJ2-7	-	TRBV7-7	-	TGTGCCAGCGCCGAGGGAGTCACCAGCTCCTACGAGCAGTACTTC	CASAEGVTSSYEQYF
14	TRBJ2-5	-	TRBV28	-	TGTGCCAGCAGTGTACCCGGGACCGGGGAGACCCAGTACTTC	CASSVPGTGETQYF
13	TRBJ1-2	-	TRBV4-3	TRBD1	TGCGCCAGCAGCCAATGGACAGGGTATGGCTACACCTTC	CASSQWTGYGYTF
16	TRBJ2-3	-	TRBV29-1	-	TGCAGCGTTGAAGAGAGTGAGGAACCTAGCACAGATATGCAGTATTTT	CSVEESEEPSTDMQYF
16	TRBJ2-1	few	TRBV9	TRBD2	TGTGCCAGCAGCCCCAGAATAGGAGCGGGAGGCAATGAGCAGTTCTTC	CASSPRIGAGGNEQFF
15	TRBJ2-7	-	TRBV20-1	TRBD2	TGCAGTGCTAGAATCGCGGGGGGCTCGGCCTACGAGCAGTACTTC	CSARIAGGSAYEQYF
15	TRBJ2-1	-	TRBV29-1	-	TGCAGCGCCCACGGAGGCCTGAGCTCCTACAATGAGCAGTTCTTC	CSAHGGLSSYNEQFF
16	TRBJ2-7	-	TRBV7-2	TRBD2	TGTGCCAGCAGCTTAGGGGCTAGCGGGGCCGCCTACGAGCAGTACTTC	CASSLGASGAAYEQYF
15	TRBJ2-3	-	TRBV7-2	-	TGTGCCCGCAGCTTAGCGCAGGGATCTCGGGATACGCAGTATTTT	CARSLAQGSRDTQYF
11	TRBJ2-5	few	TRBV29-1	-	TGCAGCGTCGTTAGGCAAGAGACCCAGTACTTC	CSVVRQETQYF
18	TRBJ2-6	few	TRBV7-9	-	TGTGCCAGCAGCTCCCACCACGGCCTAGCCTCTGGGGCCAACGTCCTGACTTTC	CASSSHHGLASGANVLTF
16	TRBJ2-5	few	TRBV28	-	TGTGCCAGCAGCCCTGGGGGACACGGGACACAAGAGACCCAGTACTTC	CASSPGGHGTQETQYF
13	TRBJ2-7	-	TRBV9	-	TGTGCCAGCAGCGTAGCGAGCGCCCACGAGCAGTACTTC	CASSVASAHEQYF
16	TRBJ1-5	few	TRBV18	-	TGTGCCAGCTCACCATGGAGGGTGAAGGACAATCAGCCCCAGCATTTT	CASSPWRVKDNQPQHF
17	TRBJ2-1	-	TRBV7-7	TRBD1	TGTGCCAGCAGCTTAAGGACCGGGACAGGGGCCTTGTCTGAGCAGTTCTTC	CASSLRTGTGALSEQFF
15	TRBJ2-2	-	TRBV20-1	-	TGCGGTGCTAGAGATGGGGCGGGCAACACCGGGGAGCTGTTTTTT	CGARDGAGNTGELFF
15	TRBJ1-2	-	TRBV5-1	-	TGCGCCAGCAGCTTCTGGCCAGGCTACAACTATGGCTACACCTTC	CASSFWPGYNYGYTF
11	TRBJ2-4	many	TRBV29-1	-	TGCAGCGTACTGAGCGGAAACATTCAGTACTTC	CSVLSGNIQYF
16	TRBJ2-7	-	TRBV14	-	TGTGCCAGCAGCCCACGGGCCCCCAGACTTAGCCTCGAGCAGTACTTC	CASSPRAPRLSLEQYF
10	TRBJ2-7	many	TRBV29-1	-	TGCAGCGTTGCCGACTACGAGCAGTACTTC	CSVADYEQYF